This T cell receptor beta chain was sequenced in a study of early stage breast cancer tumors. Study background: Samples were sequenced at roughly 10-fold average coverage. Broader study findings: Tumors had approximately 2.5-fold higher T cell density and higher clonality than adjacent normal breast tissue.

A remark on this clone: The antigen is undetermined.

J was trimmed by 2 bases and V by 6 bases; bases with no gene match: 6. Germline V gives CDR1 SGHRS, CDR2 YFSETQ. The CDR3 has 14 residues. Blood replicates held 0.5 ug DNA, tumor or normal breast roughly 1.5 ug, two each. Only in-frame clones appear in the TCRdb table, and some are missing; sequencing was by immunoSEQ multiplex PCR. This sample has about 31,000 clones; 60% to 80% occur once, and the top ten carry 4.7%. The sequencing input was blood. The receptor comes from a person in their 40s with breast cancer. This chain uses TRBV5-1 with TRBJ1-1; 8 bases align to TRBD1. CDR3 loop: CASTSTGVNTEAFF. Written as DNA, the CDR3 is TGCGCCAGCACCTCGACAGGGGTTAACACTGAAGCTTTCTTT.